Listed here are 10 T cell receptor beta chains from one sample, sequenced in a study of blood T cell repertoires in COVID-19. Sequencing was performed with immunoSEQ multiplex PCR; in TCRdb, only in-frame clones are kept and a portion is missing. Of around 700,000 clones in the sample, 85% to 90% were seen once. The material sequenced was peripheral blood. These receptors were collected from a woman aged 18-35 years with acute or convalescent COVID-19.

The V gene is TRBV5-5, the J gene TRBJ2-7; the D is unclear. Trimming took off 4 bases at V and 3 bases at J, with 17 bases between the two ends. The CDR3 contains 15 residues. Germline assignment: CDR1 SGHKS and CDR2 YYEKEE (reference sequence). The CDR3 region is CASSGGPGSRYEQYF. The CDR3 bases are TGTGCCAGCAGCGGTGGCCCCGGGTCCCGCTACGAGCAGTACTTC.

This clone was detected only once. The rearrangement uses TRBV18 and TRBJ2-2, with a possible D match to TRBD1 (5 bases). CDR1 and CDR2 from the germline V gene are KGHSH and LQKENI. The V and J ends lost 7 bases and 1 base respectively, with 10 bases between them. The CDR3 is made up of 14 amino acids. CDR3 DNA: TGTGCCAGCTTTAGGACACAGAACACCGGGGAGCTGTTTTTT. This gives the protein CASFRTQNTGELFF.

The J gene is TRBJ2-3, the V gene TRBV2; D might be TRBD1 (5 bases). The CDR3 spans 12 residues. CDR1 SNHLY and CDR2 FYNNEI come from the germline V gene. Trimming pared 7 bases from V and 4 bases from J, leaving 9 bases between. CDR3 region: CASTLGADTQYF. CDR3 coding DNA: TGTGCCAGCACCCTAGGGGCAGATACGCAGTATTTT.

The genes are TRBV19 and TRBJ1-5; no firm D call. Trimming took 2 bases from V and 0 from J, leaving 8 bases between them. The CDR3 contains 15 residues. The germline gives CDR1 LNHDA, CDR2 SQIVND (reference sequence). The DNA of the CDR3 is TGTGCCAGTAGTATAAAGCGGTATAGCAATCAGCCCCAGCATTTT. It encodes CASSIKRYSNQPQHF.

This chain uses TRBV6-5 with TRBJ1-1; D might be TRBD1 (6 bases). V lost 8 bases, J lost 4 bases, and 14 bases lay in between. CDR3 length: 13 residues. Germline V gene data show CDR1 as MNHEY and CDR2 as SVGAGI. For the CDR3, the DNA is TGTGCCAGCGGCAGGGGCTCGGTCACTGAAGCTTTCTTT. Translating gives CASGRGSVTEAFF.

The chain recombines TRBV10-2 with TRBJ1-5; possibly TRBD1 for D (5 bases). The CDR3 loop spans 15 amino acids. V was pared by 0 bases and J by 7 bases, with 13 bases between. Per the germline V gene, CDR1 is WSHSY and CDR2 is SAAADI. The CDR3 bases are TGCGCCAGCAGTGAGTCGTGGGGCGCCACCCAGCCCCAGCATTTT. Translation gives CASSESWGATQPQHF.

The chain links TRBV11-2 to TRBJ2-7; D is unclear. Germline V gene data show CDR1 as SGHAT and CDR2 as FQNNGV. CDR3 length equals 14 residues. Trimming pared 3 bases from V and 4 bases from J, leaving 13 bases between. CDR3 protein: CASSFVNVEYEQYF. The CDR3, as DNA: TGTGCCAGCAGCTTTGTCAATGTGGAGTACGAGCAGTACTTC.

V usage is TRBV6-4 and J usage is TRBJ1-2, with TRBD1 matching 10 bases. Germline CDR1 is MRHNA and CDR2 is SNTAGT. CDR3 length: 14 amino acids. With V trimmed by 6 bases and J by 7 bases, 8 bases remained unmatched. The CDR3 protein is CASRANGQGGGYTF. The CDR3 DNA is TGTGCCAGCAGGGCGAATGGACAGGGGGGTGGCTACACCTTC.

The chain is built from TRBV28 and TRBJ2-3, with 13 bases identical to TRBD2. Losses at the gene ends were 6 bases for V and 2 bases for J; bases not matched to a gene: 2. CDR1 and CDR2 from the germline V gene are MDHEN and SYDVKM. There are 15 residues in the CDR3. As DNA, the CDR3 is TGTGCCAGCAGGGGACTAGCGGGGTACACAGATACGCAGTATTTT. It codes for CASRGLAGYTDTQYF.

This CDR3 is CASGQGGDTEAFF. The DNA for the CDR3 is TGTGCCAGTGGACAGGGTGGGGACACTGAAGCTTTCTTT. J is TRBJ1-1 and V is TRBV9, with 8 bases that match TRBD1. Germline CDR1 and CDR2: SGDLS and YYNGEE. This CDR3 has 13 amino acids. J gave up 3 bases and V 8 bases, and 6 bases lay outside the gene matches.